The sequence of this T cell receptor (beta chain) was determined in a study of technical replicates of blood from a handful of donors. Germline V lookup: CDR1 GTSNPN, CDR2 SVGIG (reference sequence). The CDR3 covers 12 residues. V lost 0 bases, J lost 11 bases, and 11 bases lay in between. Repertoires were generated with immunoSEQ multiplex PCR, while TCRdb's copy carries only in-frame clones and drops some. The data show about 60,000 clones, around 87% seen once. This sequence was found in a human donor in good health. Some clones in this sample may be carry-over from other donors' samples. Material for sequencing was PBMCs. The V gene is TRBV30, the J gene TRBJ2-1; a weak D match, TRBD2 (6 bases). Here the CDR3 reads CAWSVQAGQQFF. In DNA, the CDR3 is TGTGCCTGGAGTGTACAGGCGGGACAGCAGTTCTTC. Filled out from reference TRBV30 and TRBJ2-1, the complete variable domain reads SQTIHQWPATLVQPVGSPLSLECTVEGTSNPNLYWYRQAAGRGLQLLFYSVGIGQISSEVPQNLSASRPQDRQFILSSKKLLLSDSGFYLCAWSVQAGQQFFGPGTRLTVL.